One and the same sample provided the 24 T cell receptor beta chains below, sequenced in a study of a mutant IDH1 vaccine in newly diagnosed glioma. Time point described: week 11, during vaccination. Mutant IDH1 20-mer peptide, at 300 ug, made up each vaccine dose, with topical imiquimod. No antigen has been identified for these receptors. The data were produced by immunoSEQ multiplex PCR, yet TCRdb's version contains in-frame clones alone and is incomplete. The sample shows about 66,000 clones, approximately 88% of them seen only once. Sample: PBMCs, taken from a glioma patient whose treatment included an IDH1 peptide vaccine. The receptors originated from a woman between 50 and 59 years old with glioma.

The chain uses TRBV19 and TRBJ2-1, with unresolved D. The CDR3 sequence is 11 residues long. From germline, CDR1 is LNHDA and CDR2 SQIVND (reference sequence). V shed 3 bases and J shed 3 bases, with 0 bases lying between them. CDR3 bases: TGTGCCAGTAGTATCTACAATGAGCAGTTCTTC. It specifies CASSIYNEQFF.

This clone has just a few counts. V is TRBV4-3 and J is TRBJ1-1; no firm D call. Trimming took off 8 bases at V and 4 bases at J, with 20 bases between the two ends. Germline CDR1 is LGHNA and CDR2 is YSLEER. The CDR3 runs to 15 residues. The CDR3 reads CASGFLWALGTEAFF. CDR3 coding DNA: TGCGCCAGCGGGTTTCTTTGGGCTCTAGGCACTGAAGCTTTCTTT.

CDR3 in amino acids: CASSPLVGGVGYTF. DNA of the CDR3: TGTGCCAGCTCCCCTTTGGTTGGGGGCGTTGGCTACACCTTC. The V gene is TRBV18, the J gene TRBJ1-2; D might be TRBD1 (6 bases). This CDR3 is built from 14 residues. The V gene lost 6 bases and the J gene lost 7 bases, with 18 bases spanning the gap. Germline CDR1 and CDR2: KGHSH and LQKENI.

The table lists this clone with a few counts. V usage is TRBV19 and J usage is TRBJ2-5, with 10 bases matching TRBD1. The CDR3 is 18 amino acids. V gave up 3 bases and J gave up 0 bases; unmatched junction bases: 10. Germline V gene lookup returns CDR1 LNHDA and CDR2 SQIVND (reference sequence). CDR3 region: CASSIGGQGVGYQETQYF. Here the CDR3 DNA reads TGTGCCAGTAGTATCGGAGGACAGGGGGTGGGGTACCAAGAGACCCAGTACTTC.

The genes are TRBV30 and TRBJ1-6, with D hard to call. V was shortened by 4 bases and J by 10 bases, with 14 bases between the two germline ends. The CDR3 runs 13 residues. CDR1 is GTSNPN, CDR2 SVGIG, per germline (reference sequence). The DNA for the CDR3 is TGTGCCTGGACAACGGAGGGTGCGTCACCCCTCCACTTT. Amino acids: CAWTTEGASPLHF.

The V and J genes are TRBV6-5 and TRBJ2-7; 7 bases map to TRBD2. The CDR3 consists of 15 residues. V was clipped by 6 bases and J by 2 bases; unmatched bases: 10. From germline, CDR1 is MNHEY and CDR2 SVGAGI. The CDR3 loop is CASSLVGGKAYEQYF. The CDR3 DNA is TGTGCCAGCAGCCTGGTGGGGGGGAAGGCCTACGAGCAGTACTTC.

In this sample, this clone turned up a few times. The chain links TRBV5-1 to TRBJ1-4; no firm D call. Germline CDR1 reads SGHRS; CDR2 reads YFSETQ. V was pared by 0 bases and J by 7 bases, with 7 bases between. The CDR3 has 13 residues. This chain's CDR3 is CASSLGAGEKLFF. CDR3 DNA: TGCGCCAGCAGCTTGGGGGCGGGTGAAAAACTGTTTTTT.

This clone was seen a single time. V and J are TRBV5-1 and TRBJ2-2, with D uncertain. Trimming removed 2 bases at V and 4 bases at J, with 6 bases between. CDR1 is SGHRS, CDR2 YFSETQ, per germline. CDR3 length: 13 residues. CDR3 sequence reads: CASSFVGTGELFF. For the CDR3, the DNA is TGCGCCAGCAGCTTTGTGGGCACCGGGGAGCTGTTTTTT.

The chain is built from TRBV7-9 and TRBJ2-7; TRBD1 aligns across 9 bases. J gave up 5 bases and V 3 bases, and 8 bases lay outside the gene matches. Germline loops: CDR1 SEHNR, CDR2 FQNEAQ (reference sequence). The CDR3 is 15 residues long. The CDR3 loop reads CASSFPTQGAHEQYF. CDR3 nucleotides: TGTGCCAGCAGCTTTCCGACACAGGGGGCCCACGAGCAGTACTTC.

J is TRBJ1-2 and V is TRBV12-5, with TRBD1 identical over 7 bases. Germline loops: CDR1 LGHNT, CDR2 FRNRAP. The CDR3 spans 15 residues. The ends lost 4 bases at V and 5 bases at J; junction bases unmatched: 10. The CDR3 region has the DNA TGTGCTAGTGGTTCACAAGGTGGGACAGCTTATGGCTACACCTTC. Translation gives CASGSQGGTAYGYTF.

This chain connects TRBV30 to TRBJ1-2; D remains unclear. Trimming left V 0 bases short and J 1 base short, with 12 bases between. Germline V gives CDR1 GTSNPN, CDR2 SVGIG (reference sequence). The CDR3 sequence is 15 residues long. The CDR3 nucleotides are TGTGCCTGGAGTGTATTCGGGCAGTTTAACTATGGCTACACCTTC. Translation gives CAWSVFGQFNYGYTF.

This chain uses TRBV6-1 with TRBJ1-3, with D hard to call. The germline V gene encodes CDR1 MNHNS and CDR2 SASEGT. There are 15 residues in the CDR3. Between the trimmed V and J ends, which lost 5 bases and 2 bases, there was a span of 13 bases. CDR3 sequence (DNA): TGTGCCAGCAGTCCTACAGAGAGCCCTGGAAACACCATATATTTT. Protein: CASSPTESPGNTIYF.

The chain uses TRBV11-3 and TRBJ1-3; D possibly corresponds to TRBD1 (5 bases). CDR3 length: 15 residues. V dropped 3 bases and J dropped 0 bases, with 9 bases sitting between them. Germline V gene lookup returns CDR1 SGHNT and CDR2 YENEEA. The CDR3 loop reads CASSLRGSSGNTIYF. The CDR3 nucleotides read TGTGCCAGCAGCTTGAGGGGTAGCTCTGGAAACACCATATATTTT.

In the case of this clone: An end of the junction does not agree with germline; a read error may underlie this. The chain carries TRBV27 and TRBJ2-7; possibly TRBD1 for D (5 bases). Germline lookup yields CDR1 MNHEY and CDR2 SMNVEV (reference sequence). CDR3 length: 14 amino acids. CDR3 residues: CASSLSGVPHEQYF. The CDR3, as DNA: TGTGCCAGCAGTTTATCAGGGGTTCCCCACGAGCAATACTTC.

The chain employs TRBV4-1 and TRBJ2-5, with D uncertain. The CDR3 extends over 14 amino acids. Looked up from germline, CDR1 is MGHRA and CDR2 is YSYEKL. V was cut by 4 bases and J by 5 bases, with 14 bases left in between. As DNA, the CDR3 is TGCGCCAGCAGCCCTCCCCCCCCCGCGGAGACCCAGTACTTC. This codes for CASSPPPPAETQYF.

This chain uses TRBV6-1 with TRBJ2-5, with 13 bases aligning to TRBD2. The length of the CDR3 is 14 residues. J lost 5 bases, V lost 6 bases, and 3 bases had no gene match. Germline values: CDR1 MNHNS, CDR2 SASEGT. Here the CDR3 DNA reads TGTGCCAGCAGGACTAGCGGGGGGAGGGAGACCCAGTACTTC. Translating gives CASRTSGGRETQYF.

This sequence joins TRBV5-1 and TRBJ2-3; no definite D call. The CDR3 runs 13 residues. Per germline, CDR1 SGHRS and CDR2 YFSETQ. With 1 base removed from V and 8 bases from J, the gap between germline ends came to 11 bases. The CDR3 DNA reads as TGCGCCAGCAGCTTGAGCCTTCAGGCTACGCAGTATTTT. As protein: CASSLSLQATQYF.

The chain is built from TRBV4-2 and TRBJ1-1; perhaps TRBD1 as D (5 bases). The V gene lost 6 bases and the J gene lost 5 bases, with 13 bases spanning the gap. CDR3 size: 13 residues. Germline V gives CDR1 LGHNA, CDR2 YNFKEQ. As DNA, the CDR3 is TGTGCCAGCAGGAGATCTGGGGGTACTGAAGCTTTCTTT. Its protein product is CASRRSGGTEAFF.

This chain connects TRBV7-2 to TRBJ1-4, with TRBD1 as a possible D gene (6 bases). V was trimmed by 3 bases and J by 5 bases, leaving 19 bases between them. The V gene's germline CDR1 is SGHTA and CDR2 FQGNSA. The CDR3 sequence is 17 residues long. DNA for the CDR3: TGTGCCAGCAGCTTGGACAGAAGGGTCCTGATAAATGAAAAACTGTTTTTT. Protein sequence: CASSLDRRVLINEKLFF.

This clone has just a few counts. The rearrangement links TRBV7-8 to TRBJ2-2; 9 bases are a match to TRBD1. Trimming at V came to 8 bases and at J to 1 base, leaving 5 bases not matched to a gene. Germline V gives CDR1 SGHVS, CDR2 FQNEAQ. CDR3 length: 15 residues. For the CDR3, the DNA is TGTGCCAGCGGATACAGGGGGCAGAACACCGGGGAGCTGTTTTTT. It encodes CASGYRGQNTGELFF. Filled out from reference TRBV7-8 and TRBJ2-2, the complete variable domain reads GAGVSQSPRYKVAKRGQDVALRCDPISGHVSLFWYQQALGQGPEFLTYFQNEAQLDKSGLPSDRFFAERPEGSVSTLKIQRTQQEDSAVYLCASGYRGQNTGELFFGEGSRLTVL.

The J gene is TRBJ2-7, the V gene TRBV5-1; D remains ambiguous. Per germline, CDR1 SGHRS and CDR2 YFSETQ. This CDR3 has 14 residues. Trimming shortened V by 3 bases and J by 3 bases, and 13 bases separated the two germline ends. This CDR3 reads CASSSSFSVYEQYF. CDR3 coding DNA: TGCGCCAGCAGCTCTTCTTTCTCAGTCTACGAGCAGTACTTC.

This sequence joins TRBV7-2 and TRBJ1-1, with D hard to call. CDR1 is SGHTA and CDR2 is FQGNSA in the germline V gene. This CDR3 spans 14 amino acids. V lost 1 base, J lost 2 bases, and 8 bases lay in between. Here the CDR3 DNA reads TGTGCCAGCAGCTTAGGACGGTCCAACACTGAAGCTTTCTTT. As protein: CASSLGRSNTEAFF. The entire variable domain, with the rest obtained from reference TRBV7-2 and TRBJ1-1, is as follows: GAGVSQSPSNKVTEKGKDVELRCDPISGHTALYWYRQSLGQGLEFLIYFQGNSAPDKSGLPSDRFSAERTGGSVSTLTIQRTQQEDSAVYLCASSLGRSNTEAFFGQGTRLTVV.

V is TRBV5-5 and J is TRBJ2-7, with TRBD1 as a possible D gene (5 bases). Trimming pared 4 bases from V and 2 bases from J, leaving 22 bases between. This CDR3 has 17 residues. Germline V lookup: CDR1 SGHKS, CDR2 YYEKEE (reference sequence). The CDR3 protein is CASSPHLTGREAYEQYF. The CDR3 DNA is TGTGCCAGCAGCCCCCATTTGACCGGCAGGGAAGCCTACGAGCAGTACTTC.

DNA for the CDR3: TGTGCCAGCAGTCTCCTGAGGACTAGCGGGGACACAGATACGCAGTATTTT. Amino acid sequence: CASSLLRTSGDTDTQYF. The rearrangement links TRBV27 to TRBJ2-3; TRBD2 aligns across 12 bases. With V trimmed by 5 bases and J by 2 bases, 8 bases remained unmatched. The CDR3 spans 17 residues. Germline assignment: CDR1 MNHEY and CDR2 SMNVEV (reference sequence).